These 18 T cell receptor beta chains originate from one sample sequenced in a study of radiotherapy plus CTLA-4 blockade in lung cancer. Assay used: immunoSEQ multiplex PCR; TCRdb lists only in-frame clones, some missing. Here the sample spans about 70,000 clones, roughly three quarters being singletons. The sequencing here drew on peripheral blood, taken from a patient treated with radiotherapy plus ipilimumab. The receptors derive from a human donor with non-small cell lung cancer whose response to radiotherapy plus ipilimumab could not be evaluated. Some clones in this sample may be carry-over from other donors' samples.

This sequence joins TRBV7-2 and TRBJ1-1, with D perhaps matching TRBD1 (5 bases). Trimming shortened V by 3 bases and J by 4 bases, and 9 bases separated the two germline ends. The CDR3 has 13 residues. Germline loops: CDR1 SGHTA, CDR2 FQGNSA. CDR3 coding DNA: TGTGCCAGCAGCTTTTTAGGGGTCACTGAAGCTTTCTTT. Protein sequence: CASSFLGVTEAFF.

V gene TRBV11-1 combines with J gene TRBJ2-3, with TRBD1 as a possible D gene (6 bases). The germline gives CDR1 SGHAT, CDR2 FQDESV (reference sequence). This CDR3 is 15 amino acids long. V dropped 5 bases and J dropped 0 bases, with 12 bases sitting between them. The CDR3 region is CASSRGQTSTDTQYF. The CDR3 coding sequence is TGTGCCAGCAGCCGCGGACAGACTAGCACAGATACGCAGTATTTT.

The chain joins TRBV2 to TRBJ1-1, with unresolved D. The germline V and J ends were trimmed by 3 bases and 0 bases, with 8 bases remaining between them. The CDR3 is made up of 14 amino acids. Germline V CDR1 and CDR2: SNHLY, FYNNEI. CDR3 residues: CASSEELLNTEAFF. CDR3 DNA: TGTGCCAGCAGTGAGGAGCTGTTGAACACTGAAGCTTTCTTT.

This clone was counted a few times. The CDR3 DNA reads TGTGCCACTTTAGGACAGACCTACGAGCAGTACTTC. Protein: CATLGQTYEQYF. V and J are TRBV5-3 and TRBJ2-7; perhaps TRBD1 as D (6 bases). TRBV5-3 is annotated as an ORF whose role is uncertain. The V gene lost 9 bases and the J gene lost 2 bases, with 12 bases spanning the gap. The CDR3 has 12 residues.

This clone was recorded once. J is TRBJ2-7 and V is TRBV4-3; TRBD1 matches 8 bases. Trimming removed 0 bases from V and 1 base from J; junction bases left unmatched: 8. The germline gives CDR1 LGHNA, CDR2 YSLEER. This CDR3 is built from 17 residues. The chain's CDR3 is CASSQDLRTGNSYEQYF. The CDR3 nucleotides read TGCGCCAGCAGCCAAGACCTAAGGACAGGGAATTCCTACGAGCAGTACTTC.

The rearrangement uses TRBV27 and TRBJ1-4; 10 bases agree with TRBD1. This CDR3 contains 13 residues. Germline V gene lookup returns CDR1 MNHEY and CDR2 SMNVEV (reference sequence). Trimming took 4 bases from V and 7 from J; bases not matched to a gene: 0. Here the CDR3 DNA reads TGTGCCAGCAGTTGGACAGGGGGTGAAAAACTGTTTTTT. Encoded protein: CASSWTGGEKLFF.

DNA for the CDR3: TGTGCCAGCAGCTTAAGGAGGGGACTCTACGAGCAGTACTTC. Its translation: CASSLRRGLYEQYF. This chain joins TRBV13 and TRBJ2-7; a possible D gene is TRBD2 (6 bases). In germline, CDR1 is PRHDT, CDR2 FYEKMQ (reference sequence). This CDR3 region has 14 residues. V lost 2 bases, J lost 3 bases, and 11 bases lay in between.

The chain combines TRBV10-3 with TRBJ2-1; 8 bases agree with TRBD1. This CDR3 region has 12 residues. V was clipped by 7 bases and J by 8 bases; unmatched bases: 4. Germline lookup yields CDR1 ENHRY and CDR2 SYGVKD. This chain's CDR3 is CAINDRGDEQFF. The CDR3 DNA sequence: TGTGCCATCAATGACAGGGGAGATGAGCAGTTCTTC.

V and J are TRBV2 and TRBJ2-5; 7 bases line up with TRBD1. The germline gives CDR1 SNHLY, CDR2 FYNNEI. V shed 0 bases and J 5 bases; nucleotides not matched to a gene: 6. The CDR3 loop spans 15 amino acids. Here the CDR3 reads CASSEALTDRETQYF. CDR3 bases: TGTGCCAGCAGTGAAGCGCTTACGGACAGGGAGACCCAGTACTTC.

The chain is built from TRBV5-1 and TRBJ1-1, with 8 bases identical to TRBD1. Per germline, CDR1 SGHRS and CDR2 YFSETQ. V lost 3 bases and J lost 1; bases outside the gene matches: 5. The length of the CDR3 is 15 residues. CDR3 DNA: TGCGCCAGCAGCTGGGCAGGGGGCGGGAACACTGAAGCTTTCTTT. Translation gives CASSWAGGGNTEAFF.

V gene TRBV7-2 combines with J gene TRBJ2-5, with 10 bases that match TRBD2. With 3 bases clipped from V and 4 bases from J, the junction kept 5 bases outside the gene matches. This CDR3 region has 15 residues. CDR1 is SGHTA and CDR2 is FQGNSA in the germline V gene. This CDR3 is CASSFSGGNLETQYF. The CDR3 DNA reads as TGTGCCAGCAGCTTTAGCGGGGGGAACCTAGAGACCCAGTACTTC.

As concerns this clone: This sample also contains other DNA sequences that code for the same CDR3. This chain joins TRBV5-1 and TRBJ2-1, with D perhaps matching TRBD1 (5 bases). Germline CDR1 reads SGHRS; CDR2 reads YFSETQ. The V and J ends lost 0 bases and 4 bases respectively, with 11 bases between them. The CDR3 covers 15 residues. The CDR3 nucleotides read TGCGCCAGCAGCTTGGAAGGGGCCGGGTACAATGAGCAGTTCTTC. Translating it yields CASSLEGAGYNEQFF.

This clone has just a few counts. The chain combines TRBV7-2 with TRBJ2-1, with 9 nucleotides matching TRBD2. Trimming took 1 base from V and 0 from J; bases not matched to a gene: 4. The CDR3 is made up of 17 amino acids. The germline CDR1 and CDR2 sequences are SGHTA and FQGNSA. The CDR3, as DNA: TGTGCCAGCAGCTTAGTGGGCGGGGGGGACTCCTACAATGAGCAGTTCTTC. Amino acids: CASSLVGGGDSYNEQFF.

This chain joins TRBV28 and TRBJ1-1; weak D call: TRBD1 (5 bases). V was cut by 3 bases and J by 1 base, with 9 bases left in between. This CDR3 is built from 14 residues. The V gene's germline CDR1 is MDHEN and CDR2 SYDVKM. CDR3 sequence: CASSFTGGNTEAFF. CDR3 sequence (DNA): TGTGCCAGCAGTTTCACGGGGGGGAACACTGAAGCTTTCTTT. The variable domain in full, with the rest retrieved from reference TRBV28 and TRBJ1-1, is DVKVTQSSRYLVKRTGEKVFLECVQDMDHENMFWYRQDPGLGLRLIYFSYDVKMKEKGDIPEGYSVSREKKERFSLILESASTNQTSMYLCASSFTGGNTEAFFGQGTRLTVV.

The V call is TRBV27, the J call TRBJ2-1, with unresolved D. V was pared by 5 bases and J by 0 bases, with 14 bases between. Per germline, CDR1 MNHEY and CDR2 SMNVEV (reference sequence). The CDR3 has 16 amino acids. CDR3 residues: CASSNEYASSYNEQFF. In nucleotides, the CDR3 is TGTGCCAGCAGTAATGAATACGCGAGCTCCTACAATGAGCAGTTCTTC.

The rearrangement uses TRBV29-1 and TRBJ2-5, with a tentative D call TRBD2 (6 bases). The last part of the DNA fits TRBJ2-7 better; the J call may be wrong. Germline CDR1 SQVTM, CDR2 ANQGSEA. The CDR3 runs 12 residues. The CDR3 sequence is CSFRGSSYEQYF. CDR3 sequence (DNA): TGCAGCTTCCGGGGGAGCTCCTACGAGCAGTACTTC.

CDR3 residues: CASSQLASGADTQYF. CDR3 sequence (DNA): TGCGCCAGCAGCCAGCTAGCGTCCGGGGCAGATACGCAGTATTTT. The V gene is TRBV4-1, the J gene TRBJ2-3; possible D gene TRBD2, 6 bases. Trimming left V 3 bases short and J 4 bases short, with 14 bases between. The CDR3 is 15 residues long. Per the germline V gene, CDR1 is MGHRA and CDR2 is YSYEKL.

V usage is TRBV7-9 and J usage is TRBJ1-2; no clear D gene. Looked up from germline, CDR1 is SEHNR and CDR2 is FQNEAQ (reference sequence). Trimming left V 3 bases short and J 5 bases short, with 7 bases between. This CDR3 is 12 amino acids long. For the CDR3, the DNA is TGTGCCAGCAGCTTCGACTCATATGGCTACACCTTC. It codes for CASSFDSYGYTF. Full variable domain (missing parts from reference TRBV7-9 and TRBJ1-2): DTGVSQNPRHKITKRGQNVTFRCDPISEHNRLYWYRQTLGQGPEFLTYFQNEAQLEKSRLLSDRFSAERPKGSFSTLEIQRTEQGDSAMYLCASSFDSYGYTFGSGTRLTVV.